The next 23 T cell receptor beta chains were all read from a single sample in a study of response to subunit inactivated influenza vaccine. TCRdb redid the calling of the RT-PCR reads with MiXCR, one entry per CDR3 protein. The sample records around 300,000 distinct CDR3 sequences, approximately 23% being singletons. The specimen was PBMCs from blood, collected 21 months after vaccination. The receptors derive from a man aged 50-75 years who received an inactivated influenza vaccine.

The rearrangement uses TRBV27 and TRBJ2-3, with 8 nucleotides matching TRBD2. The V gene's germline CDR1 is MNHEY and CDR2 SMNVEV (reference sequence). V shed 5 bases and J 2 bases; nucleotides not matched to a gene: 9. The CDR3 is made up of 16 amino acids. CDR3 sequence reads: CASSKREPPFTDTQYF. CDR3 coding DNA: TGTGCCAGCAGTAAGCGGGAGCCCCCTTTCACAGATACGCAGTATTTT.

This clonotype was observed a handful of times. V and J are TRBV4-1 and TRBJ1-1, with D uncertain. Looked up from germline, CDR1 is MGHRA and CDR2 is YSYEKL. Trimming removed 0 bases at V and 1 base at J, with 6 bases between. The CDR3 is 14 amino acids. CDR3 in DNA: TGCGCCAGCAGCCAAGAACCGAAGAACACTGAAGCTTTCTTT. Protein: CASSQEPKNTEAFF.

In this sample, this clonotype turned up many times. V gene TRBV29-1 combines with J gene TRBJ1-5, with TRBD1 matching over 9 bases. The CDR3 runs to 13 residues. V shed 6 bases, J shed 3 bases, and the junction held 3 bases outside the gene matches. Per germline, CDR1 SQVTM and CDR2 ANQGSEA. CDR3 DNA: TGCAGCGTGGAACAGGGGGCCAATCAGCCCCAGCATTTT. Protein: CSVEQGANQPQHF.

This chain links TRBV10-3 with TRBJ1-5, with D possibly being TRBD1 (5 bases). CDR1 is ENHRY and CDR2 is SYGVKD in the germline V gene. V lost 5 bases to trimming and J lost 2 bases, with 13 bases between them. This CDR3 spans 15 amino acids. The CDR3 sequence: CAISRDYGGNQPQHF. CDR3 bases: TGTGCCATCAGTCGGGACTATGGTGGCAATCAGCCCCAGCATTTT.

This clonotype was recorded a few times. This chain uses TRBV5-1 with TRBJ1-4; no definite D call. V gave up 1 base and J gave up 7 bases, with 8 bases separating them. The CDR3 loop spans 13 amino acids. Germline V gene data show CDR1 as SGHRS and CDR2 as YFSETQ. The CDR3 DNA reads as TGCGCCAGCAGCTTGCGTCCTAGTGAAAAACTGTTTTTT. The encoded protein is CASSLRPSEKLFF.

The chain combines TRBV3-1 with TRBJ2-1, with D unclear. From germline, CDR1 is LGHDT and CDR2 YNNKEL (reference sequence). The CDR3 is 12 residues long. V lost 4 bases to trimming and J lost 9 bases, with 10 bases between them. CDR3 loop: CASSPLLGEQFF. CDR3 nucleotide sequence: TGTGCCAGCAGCCCCCTCCTGGGTGAGCAGTTCTTC.

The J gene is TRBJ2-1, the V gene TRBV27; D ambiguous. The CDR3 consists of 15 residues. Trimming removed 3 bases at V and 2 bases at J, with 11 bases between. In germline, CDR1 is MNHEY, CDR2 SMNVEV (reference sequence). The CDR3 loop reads CASSFGGRTYNEQFF. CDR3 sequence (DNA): TGTGCCAGCAGTTTCGGCGGACGGACCTACAATGAGCAGTTCTTC.

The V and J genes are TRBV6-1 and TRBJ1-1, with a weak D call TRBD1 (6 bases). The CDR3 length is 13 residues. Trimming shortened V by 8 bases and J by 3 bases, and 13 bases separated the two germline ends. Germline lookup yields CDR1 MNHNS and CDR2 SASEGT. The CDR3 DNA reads TGTGCCAGCCGCGCCGAGGGGGACACTGAAGCTTTCTTT. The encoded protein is CASRAEGDTEAFF.

CDR3 loop: CASSQDGGRNQPQHF. CDR3 sequence (DNA): TGCGCCAGCAGCCAAGATGGGGGCAGGAATCAGCCCCAGCATTTT. This sequence joins TRBV4-3 and TRBJ1-5; maybe TRBD1 (6 bases). Per the germline V gene, CDR1 is LGHNA and CDR2 is YSLEER. The CDR3 spans 15 residues. Trimming cost V 0 bases and J 4 bases, with 10 bases left between them.

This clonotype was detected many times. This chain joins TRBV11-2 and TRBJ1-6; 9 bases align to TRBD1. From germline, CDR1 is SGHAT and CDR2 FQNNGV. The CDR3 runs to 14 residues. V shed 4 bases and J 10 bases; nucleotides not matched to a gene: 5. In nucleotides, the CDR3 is TGTGCCAGCAGCTCGACAGGGGGGGGATCACCCCTCCACTTT. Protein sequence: CASSSTGGGSPLHF.

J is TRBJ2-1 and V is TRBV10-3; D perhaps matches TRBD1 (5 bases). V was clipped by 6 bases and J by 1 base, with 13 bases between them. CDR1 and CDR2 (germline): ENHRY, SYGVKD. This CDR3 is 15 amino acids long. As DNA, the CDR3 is TGTGCCATCAGACCAAACAGGTCATCCTACAATGAGCAGTTCTTC. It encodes CAIRPNRSSYNEQFF.

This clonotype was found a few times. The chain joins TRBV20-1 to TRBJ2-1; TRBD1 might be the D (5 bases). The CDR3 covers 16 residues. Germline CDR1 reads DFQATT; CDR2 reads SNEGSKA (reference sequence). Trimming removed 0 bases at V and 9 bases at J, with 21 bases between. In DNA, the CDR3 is TGCAGTGCTAGAGATTTGGCAGGGAACACCCGCCCTGAGCAGTTCTTC. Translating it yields CSARDLAGNTRPEQFF.

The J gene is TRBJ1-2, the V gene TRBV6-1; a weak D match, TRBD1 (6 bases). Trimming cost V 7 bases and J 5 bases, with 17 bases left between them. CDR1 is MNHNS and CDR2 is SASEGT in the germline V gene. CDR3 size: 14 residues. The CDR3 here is CASNGRGGQYGYTF. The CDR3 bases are TGTGCCAGCAACGGGAGGGGGGGCCAGTATGGCTACACCTTC.

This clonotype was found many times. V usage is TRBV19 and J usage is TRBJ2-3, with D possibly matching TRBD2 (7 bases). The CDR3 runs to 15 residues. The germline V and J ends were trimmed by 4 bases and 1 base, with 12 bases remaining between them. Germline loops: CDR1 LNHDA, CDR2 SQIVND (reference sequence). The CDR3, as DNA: TGTGCCAGTAGTAGCGGGGGCTTGGGCACAGATACGCAGTATTTT. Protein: CASSSGGLGTDTQYF.

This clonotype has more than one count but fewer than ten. The DNA for the CDR3 is TGTGCCAGCGGGACTAGCGGGGCGGCCTACAATGAGCAGTTCTTC. Translation: CASGTSGAAYNEQFF. The rearrangement uses TRBV2 and TRBJ2-1; 13 positions match TRBD2. The CDR3 loop spans 15 amino acids. Germline-derived CDR1 and CDR2 are SNHLY and FYNNEI. With V trimmed by 8 bases and J by 2 bases, 3 bases remained unmatched.

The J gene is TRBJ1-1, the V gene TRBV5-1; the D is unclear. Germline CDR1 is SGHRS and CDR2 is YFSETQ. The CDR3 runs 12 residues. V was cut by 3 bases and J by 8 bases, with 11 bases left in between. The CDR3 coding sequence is TGCGCCAGCAGCTCACAAGGAGTCGAAGCTTTCTTT. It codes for CASSSQGVEAFF.

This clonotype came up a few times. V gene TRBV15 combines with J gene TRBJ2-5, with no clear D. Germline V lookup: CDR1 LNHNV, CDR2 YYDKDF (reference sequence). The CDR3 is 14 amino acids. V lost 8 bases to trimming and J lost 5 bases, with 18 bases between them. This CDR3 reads CATSPRVGRETQYF. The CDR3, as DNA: TGTGCCACCTCCCCCCGAGTGGGTCGGGAGACCCAGTACTTC.

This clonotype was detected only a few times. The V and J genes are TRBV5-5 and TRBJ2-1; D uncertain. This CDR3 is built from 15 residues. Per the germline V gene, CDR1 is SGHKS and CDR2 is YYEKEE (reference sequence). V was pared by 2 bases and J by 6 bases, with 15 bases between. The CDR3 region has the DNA TGTGCCAGCAGCTTTGTCTTTTTCGGTTCCAATGAGCAGTTCTTC. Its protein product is CASSFVFFGSNEQFF.

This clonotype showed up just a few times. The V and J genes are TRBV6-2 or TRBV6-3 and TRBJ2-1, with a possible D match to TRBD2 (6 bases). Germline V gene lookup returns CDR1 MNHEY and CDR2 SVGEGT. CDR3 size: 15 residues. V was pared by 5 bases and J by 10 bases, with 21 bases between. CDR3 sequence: CASSRGTSLHQEQFF. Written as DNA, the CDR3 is TGTGCCAGCAGTCGCGGGACGAGCCTACACCAAGAGCAGTTCTTC.

The chain's CDR3 is CASSPDGSGQETQYF. The CDR3 nucleotides are TGTGCCAGCAGCCCGGATGGGAGTGGGCAAGAGACCCAGTACTTC. The chain couples TRBV7-7 to TRBJ2-5, with a possible D match to TRBD2 (5 bases). Germline V gene data show CDR1 as SSHAT and CDR2 as FNYEAQ (reference sequence). V lost 5 bases to trimming and J lost 2 bases, with 15 bases between them. The CDR3 is made up of 15 amino acids. Filled out from reference TRBV7-7 and TRBJ2-5, the complete variable domain reads GAGVSQSPRYKVTKRGQDVTLRCDPISSHATLYWYQQALGQGPEFLTYFNYEAQPDKSGLPSDRFSAERPEGSISTLTIQRTEQRDSAMYRCASSPDGSGQETQYFGPGTRLLVL.

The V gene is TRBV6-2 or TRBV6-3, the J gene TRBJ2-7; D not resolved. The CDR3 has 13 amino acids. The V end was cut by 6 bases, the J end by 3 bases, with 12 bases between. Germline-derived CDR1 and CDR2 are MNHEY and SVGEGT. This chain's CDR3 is CASRAGLYYEQYF. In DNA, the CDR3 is TGTGCCAGCAGAGCCGGGCTTTACTACGAGCAGTACTTC.

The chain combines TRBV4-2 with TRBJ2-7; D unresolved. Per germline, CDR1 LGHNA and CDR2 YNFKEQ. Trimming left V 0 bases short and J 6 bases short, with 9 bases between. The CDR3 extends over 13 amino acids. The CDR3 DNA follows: TGTGCCAGCAGCCAAGACCGCCCCTCCGAGCAGTACTTC. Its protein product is CASSQDRPSEQYF.

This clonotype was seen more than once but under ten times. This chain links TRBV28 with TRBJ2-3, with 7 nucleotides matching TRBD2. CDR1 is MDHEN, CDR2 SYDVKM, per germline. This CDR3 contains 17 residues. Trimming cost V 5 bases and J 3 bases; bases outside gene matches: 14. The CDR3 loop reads CASSPRGRGYPTDTQYF. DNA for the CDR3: TGTGCCAGCAGTCCCCGTGGGAGGGGCTACCCTACAGATACGCAGTATTTT.